One and the same sample provided the 22 T cell receptor beta chains below, sequenced in a study of control samples from healthy donors and cancer patients. Libraries were prepared by immunoSEQ multiplex PCR; TCRdb keeps only in-frame clonotypes and omits some of them. The sample contains approximately 140,000 clones, around 90% of which appear only once. The sample comprised blood. The receptors were sampled from a man aged 25-40 years in good health.

This clone was observed a few times. The chain carries TRBV7-3 and TRBJ1-1; 7 bases are a match to TRBD1. Germline V gene data show CDR1 as SGHTA and CDR2 as FQGTGA. The CDR3 sequence is 14 residues long. The trim removed 2 bases at V and 6 bases at J, leaving 6 bases unmatched. CDR3 residues: CASSLSRDSPEAFF. The CDR3 DNA reads TGTGCCAGCAGCTTATCCCGGGACAGCCCTGAAGCTTTCTTT.

The rearrangement uses TRBV6-1 and TRBJ2-3; 10 nucleotides agree with TRBD2. V lost 2 bases, J lost 8 bases, and 7 bases stayed unmatched. Per germline, CDR1 MNHNS and CDR2 SASEGT. The CDR3 totals 15 residues. The CDR3 DNA sequence: TGTGCCAGCAGTGAACTAGCGGGAGATGTCGGTACGCAGTATTTT. Translated, it gives CASSELAGDVGTQYF.

This chain connects TRBV5-1 to TRBJ1-6; TRBD1 is a possible D gene (5 bases). This CDR3 is 15 amino acids long. CDR1 SGHRS and CDR2 YFSETQ come from the germline V gene. V lost 0 bases to trimming and J lost 9 bases, with 13 bases between them. CDR3 nucleotides: TGCGCCAGCAGCTTGGGGGCAGGGATTATTTCACCCCTCCACTTT. Protein product: CASSLGAGIISPLHF.

The V call is TRBV6-1, the J call TRBJ1-6; no firm D call. The CDR3 is 15 residues long. Germline V lookup: CDR1 MNHNS, CDR2 SASEGT. The V and J ends lost 0 bases and 12 bases respectively, with 15 bases between them. The CDR3 spells CASSEAGQARGPLHF. The CDR3 DNA reads as TGTGCCAGCAGTGAAGCCGGTCAGGCCCGTGGACCCCTCCACTTT.

CDR3 sequence reads: CASTYVSGELFF. CDR3 nucleotides: TGTGCCAGCACTTACGTATCCGGGGAGCTGTTTTTT. The rearrangement links TRBV12-3 or TRBV12-4 to TRBJ2-2; D is unclear. The CDR3 is 12 amino acids. Trimming shortened V by 7 bases and J by 6 bases, and 9 bases separated the two germline ends.

V usage is TRBV7-8 and J usage is TRBJ2-1; tentative D call: TRBD1 (6 bases). Trimming removed 5 bases at V and 10 bases at J, with 18 bases between. This CDR3 spans 14 amino acids. Germline values: CDR1 SGHVS, CDR2 FQNEAQ. Written as DNA, the CDR3 is TGTGCCAGCAGCAGTCAGGACAGTCTGGTAGAGCAGTTCTTC. As protein: CASSSQDSLVEQFF.

This clone was seen a single time. V and J are TRBV27 and TRBJ2-7; a weak D match, TRBD2 (6 bases). With 11 bases removed from V and 1 base from J, the gap between germline ends came to 12 bases. Germline values: CDR1 MNHEY, CDR2 SMNVEV (reference sequence). This CDR3 region has 12 residues. The DNA for the CDR3 is TGTGCCGGGACTTTAACATCCTACGAGCAGTACTTC. Translated: CAGTLTSYEQYF.

The chain joins TRBV28 to TRBJ1-5; D is ambiguous. The CDR3 consists of 12 residues. V lost 0 bases and J 7 bases, leaving 4 bases between the germline ends. The germline V gene encodes CDR1 MDHEN and CDR2 SYDVKM. CDR3 amino acids: CASSLWGQPQHF. CDR3 in DNA: TGTGCCAGCAGTTTATGGGGACAGCCCCAGCATTTT.

The chain uses TRBV7-9 and TRBJ1-6; D not resolved. V lost 2 bases and J 9 bases, leaving 17 bases between the germline ends. CDR3 size: 16 residues. Germline values: CDR1 SEHNR, CDR2 FQNEAQ (reference sequence). CDR3 DNA sequence: TGTGCCAGCAGCTTATTTCCGGGCCCGGGAAGTTCACCCCTCCACTTT. It translates to CASSLFPGPGSSPLHF.

The J gene is TRBJ1-1, the V gene TRBV19, with D hard to call. Germline values: CDR1 LNHDA, CDR2 SQIVND (reference sequence). V was shortened by 2 bases and J by 11 bases, with 9 bases between the two germline ends. The CDR3 sequence is 11 residues long. The CDR3 DNA reads TGTGCCAGTAGTATAAGTTTTGTGGCTTTCTTT. It yields the protein CASSISFVAFF.

This clone occurred a few times. This rearrangement joins TRBV4-2 to TRBJ2-3, with 11 bases matching TRBD1. The CDR3 length is 15 residues. Per germline, CDR1 LGHNA and CDR2 YNFKEQ. Trimming removed 2 bases from V and 4 bases from J; junction bases left unmatched: 2. CDR3 amino acids: CASSQPGQGADTQYF. The CDR3 region has the DNA TGTGCCAGCAGCCAACCGGGACAGGGGGCAGATACGCAGTATTTT.

This sequence joins TRBV10-3 and TRBJ2-1; no reliable D call. V gave up 4 bases and J gave up 0 bases, with 16 bases separating them. Germline CDR1 and CDR2: ENHRY and SYGVKD. The CDR3 loop spans 17 amino acids. The CDR3 coding sequence is TGTGCCATCAGTGCAACCTCAATCGAGAGCTCCTACAATGAGCAGTTCTTC. It is translated as CAISATSIESSYNEQFF.

In this sample, this clone turned up a few times. The V and J genes are TRBV2 and TRBJ2-1, with 10 bases lining up with TRBD1. V lost 2 bases, J lost 7 bases, and 2 bases stayed unmatched. Germline values: CDR1 SNHLY, CDR2 FYNNEI. The CDR3 is 14 residues long. In nucleotides, the CDR3 is TGTGCCAGCAGTGAAAGACAGGGGGCTAATGAGCAGTTCTTC. Protein: CASSERQGANEQFF.

The rearrangement joins TRBV6-1 to TRBJ2-2; D not certain. V lost 0 bases and J 7 bases, leaving 12 bases between the germline ends. The CDR3 runs to 15 residues. Germline CDR1 reads MNHNS; CDR2 reads SASEGT. CDR3 DNA sequence: TGTGCCAGCAGTGAAGCGGTTTGGGGAAGCGGGGAGCTGTTTTTT. This sequence encodes CASSEAVWGSGELFF.

CDR3 protein: CASSSTRVTHGGAEETQYF. CDR3 DNA: TGTGCCAGCAGCTCAACTAGGGTCACCCATGGTGGCGCAGAAGAGACCCAGTACTTC. This chain uses TRBV7-9 with TRBJ2-5, with D tentatively TRBD2 (5 bases). From germline, CDR1 is SEHNR and CDR2 FQNEAQ (reference sequence). V dropped 4 bases and J dropped 3 bases, with 27 bases sitting between them. The CDR3 sequence is 19 residues long. The whole variable domain, filled in from reference TRBV7-9 and TRBJ2-5, reads DTGVSQNPRHKITKRGQNVTFRCDPISEHNRLYWYRQTLGQGPEFLTYFQNEAQLEKSRLLSDRFSAERPKGSFSTLEIQRTEQGDSAMYLCASSSTRVTHGGAEETQYFGPGTRLLVL.

The V and J genes are TRBV5-1 and TRBJ1-2; TRBD1 aligns across 10 bases. CDR3 size: 19 residues. Germline V gene lookup returns CDR1 SGHRS and CDR2 YFSETQ. Germline trimming cut 0 bases from V and 3 bases from J; bases unmatched to any gene: 14. The CDR3 DNA reads TGCGCCAGCAGCTTGGCCGGAGGGGACAGGGGCCTCGATTACTATGGCTACACCTTC. Amino acid sequence: CASSLAGGDRGLDYYGYTF.

The rearrangement joins TRBV5-1 to TRBJ1-2; 7 bases match TRBD1. Germline CDR1 is SGHRS and CDR2 is YFSETQ. The CDR3 runs 14 residues. V lost 2 bases, J lost 0 bases, and 1 base stayed unmatched. As DNA, the CDR3 is TGCGCCAGCAGCTTTGACAGGGCTAACTATGGCTACACCTTC. Protein product: CASSFDRANYGYTF.

This chain connects TRBV5-1 to TRBJ2-1, with 8 bases that match TRBD2. Germline trimming cut 4 bases from V and 9 bases from J; bases unmatched to any gene: 6. Germline values: CDR1 SGHRS, CDR2 YFSETQ. The CDR3 contains 13 residues. CDR3 nucleotide sequence: TGCGCCAGCAGCGACGGACTAGCCGTTGAGCAGTTCTTC. Its translation is CASSDGLAVEQFF.

The J gene is TRBJ2-2, the V gene TRBV7-9, with a tentative D call TRBD1 (5 bases). CDR3 length equals 15 residues. Trimming shortened V by 1 base and J by 4 bases, and 10 bases separated the two germline ends. Germline assignment: CDR1 SEHNR and CDR2 FQNEAQ (reference sequence). CDR3 residues: CASSLGQGITGELFF. Here the CDR3 DNA reads TGTGCCAGCAGCTTAGGGCAGGGCATCACCGGGGAGCTGTTTTTT.

This chain uses TRBV9 with TRBJ1-4, with D possibly being TRBD1 (6 bases). Trimming removed 4 bases at V and 8 bases at J, with 18 bases between. The CDR3 runs 15 residues. CDR1 is SGDLS, CDR2 YYNGEE, per germline. Written as DNA, the CDR3 is TGTGCCAGCAGCAAAACAGGGACCTCGGGAGAAAAACTGTTTTTT. Protein: CASSKTGTSGEKLFF.

The chain is built from TRBV7-9 and TRBJ1-5; 11 nucleotides align to TRBD1. CDR3 length: 16 amino acids. Germline loops: CDR1 SEHNR, CDR2 FQNEAQ (reference sequence). V gave up 5 bases and J gave up 9 bases; unmatched junction bases: 12. The CDR3 is CASSPGTGGVQGPQHF. The CDR3 DNA reads as TGTGCCAGCAGCCCGGGGACAGGGGGGGTCCAGGGGCCCCAGCATTTT.

This clone is a singleton in its sample. The V gene is TRBV2, the J gene TRBJ1-5, with TRBD1 matching 7 bases. CDR1 and CDR2 from the germline V gene are SNHLY and FYNNEI. The CDR3 extends over 15 amino acids. Trimming at V came to 5 bases and at J to 6 bases, leaving 10 bases not matched to a gene. The CDR3 reads CASSRTGTRAQPQHF. The CDR3 coding sequence is TGTGCCAGCAGTCGGACAGGAACGCGGGCTCAGCCCCAGCATTTT.